These 10 T cell receptor beta chains originate from one sample sequenced in a study of T cell repertoires in cytomegalovirus infection. For these TCRs, the target antigens are not known. In TCRdb, the reads were re-called with MiXCR into one record per CDR3 protein. The sample carries about 51,000 distinct CDR3 sequences, about a fifth recorded once. The sequenced sample was CD8+ T cells from cultured PBMCs, obtained from culture after CMV antigen stimulation. These receptors were obtained from a human donor in good health (CMV status not recorded). Some clones in this sample may be carry-over from other donors' samples.

The chain is built from TRBV7-9 and TRBJ1-1; no definite D call. The CDR3 spans 13 residues. The germline CDR1 and CDR2 sequences are SEHNR and FQNEAQ (reference sequence). V was clipped by 5 bases and J by 1 base, with 8 bases between them. The CDR3 is CASSPPWNTEAFF. CDR3 sequence (DNA): TGTGCCAGCAGCCCCCCGTGGAACACTGAAGCTTTCTTT. The entire variable domain, with the rest obtained from reference TRBV7-9 and TRBJ1-1, is as follows: DTGVSQNPRHKITKRGQNVTFRCDPISEHNRLYWYRQTLGQGPEFLTYFQNEAQLEKSRLLSDRFSAERPKGSFSTLEIQRTEQGDSAMYLCASSPPWNTEAFFGQGTRLTVV.

This clonotype was observed a few times. This sequence joins TRBV12-3 or TRBV12-4 and TRBJ1-2; D is perhaps TRBD1 (6 bases). This CDR3 region has 13 residues. With 6 bases removed from V and 6 bases from J, the gap between germline ends came to 14 bases. The CDR3 DNA reads TGTGCCAGCAGCAGAACAGGGTTTAATGGCTACACCTTC. Encoded protein: CASSRTGFNGYTF.

This clonotype was seen at least ten times. DNA of the CDR3: TGTGCCAGCAGTTACTCGAGCGAAAGCGGGTATGAGCAGTTCTTC. Encoded protein: CASSYSSESGYEQFF. The chain uses TRBV6-2 or TRBV6-3 and TRBJ2-1, with TRBD2 as a possible D gene (6 bases). Trimming removed 0 bases from V and 8 bases from J, with 14 bases in between. The CDR3 extends over 15 amino acids. CDR1 is MNHEY, CDR2 SVGEGT, per germline.

This clonotype was observed a handful of times. The chain joins TRBV28 to TRBJ1-1; D is possibly TRBD1 (5 bases). This CDR3 comprises 16 residues. Germline CDR1 MDHEN, CDR2 SYDVKM. Trimming removed 5 bases at V and 1 base at J, with 17 bases between. The CDR3 bases are TGTGCCAGCAGTATTCACAGGTTAAACCCGAACACTGAAGCTTTCTTT. Amino acids: CASSIHRLNPNTEAFF.

This chain uses TRBV7-9 with TRBJ1-2; D unresolved. The CDR3 covers 11 residues. Trimming pared 5 bases from V and 8 bases from J, leaving 9 bases between. The germline CDR1 and CDR2 sequences are SEHNR and FQNEAQ (reference sequence). The CDR3 DNA is TGTGCCAGCAGCAGCTCGCGGGGCTACACCTTC. Amino acid sequence: CASSSSRGYTF.

This chain links TRBV28 with TRBJ2-7; no firm D call. Germline V CDR1 and CDR2: MDHEN, SYDVKM. Trimming pared 7 bases from V and 9 bases from J, leaving 16 bases between. This CDR3 region has 12 residues. CDR3 amino acids: CASTTTLHGQYF. Written as DNA, the CDR3 is TGTGCCAGCACCACGACCCTGCACGGGCAGTACTTC.

This clonotype has just a few counts. J is TRBJ2-2 and V is TRBV28, with 8 bases lining up with TRBD2. V lost 1 base to trimming and J lost 3 bases; unmatched junction nucleotides: 7. Germline CDR1 and CDR2: MDHEN and SYDVKM. The CDR3 consists of 17 residues. The CDR3 protein is CASSLFSVAGYTGELFF. In nucleotides, the CDR3 is TGTGCCAGCAGTTTATTCTCTGTAGCGGGGTACACCGGGGAGCTGTTTTTT.

The CDR3 sequence: CASSLGRRTTYEQYF. The CDR3, as DNA: TGTGCCAGCAGCTTAGGTAGGCGGACAACCTACGAGCAGTACTTC. This rearrangement joins TRBV7-8 to TRBJ2-7; D might be TRBD1 (5 bases). The CDR3 contains 15 residues. Germline V gene sequence: CDR1 SGHVS, CDR2 FQNEAQ. Between the trimmed V and J ends, which lost 1 base and 2 bases, there was a span of 12 bases.

The chain employs TRBV7-2 and TRBJ2-3, with 9 bases fitting TRBD1. V dropped 4 bases and J dropped 4; count of bases not matched to a gene: 12. The CDR3 totals 17 residues. From germline, CDR1 is SGHTA and CDR2 FQGNSA. The CDR3 bases are TGTGCCAGCAGCTATGGCCGGGACAGGGTTGGTGCAGATACGCAGTATTTT. Translation: CASSYGRDRVGADTQYF.

This clonotype was seen ten or more times. The gene calls are TRBV27 and TRBJ2-3; 9 nucleotides match TRBD2. Trimming removed 0 bases from V and 6 bases from J; junction bases left unmatched: 4. This CDR3 has 15 amino acids. Germline lookup yields CDR1 MNHEY and CDR2 SMNVEV (reference sequence). This CDR3 is CASSLSIAGADTQYF. The CDR3 region has the DNA TGTGCCAGCAGTTTATCTATAGCGGGGGCGGATACGCAGTATTTT.